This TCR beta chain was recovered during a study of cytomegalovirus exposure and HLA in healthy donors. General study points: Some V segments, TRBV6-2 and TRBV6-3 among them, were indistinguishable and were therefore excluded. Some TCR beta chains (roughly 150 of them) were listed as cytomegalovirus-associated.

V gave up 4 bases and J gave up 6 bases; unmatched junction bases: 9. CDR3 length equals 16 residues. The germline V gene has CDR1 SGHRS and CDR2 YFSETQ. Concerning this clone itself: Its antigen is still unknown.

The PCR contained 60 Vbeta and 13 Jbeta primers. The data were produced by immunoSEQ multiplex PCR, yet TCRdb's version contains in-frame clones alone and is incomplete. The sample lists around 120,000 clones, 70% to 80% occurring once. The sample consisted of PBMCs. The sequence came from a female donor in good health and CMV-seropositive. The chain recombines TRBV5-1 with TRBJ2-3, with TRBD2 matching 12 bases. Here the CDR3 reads CASSRITGTSGDTQYF. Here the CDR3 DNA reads TGCGCCAGCAGCCGTATCACAGGGACTAGCGGGGATACGCAGTATTTT.